The 25 T cell receptor beta chains below were found in one sample sequenced in a study of response to subunit inactivated influenza vaccine. A single record per CDR3 protein comes from TCRdb applying MiXCR to the RT-PCR reads. Among 710,000 or so distinct CDR3 sequences listed, 15% to 19% were seen once. This material consisted of PBMCs from blood, taken 11 to 12 days after vaccination. The receptors shown here come from a man aged 45-65 years who received an inactivated influenza vaccine.

This clonotype was detected a few times. The V and J genes are TRBV29-1 and TRBJ2-7; 8 nucleotides align to TRBD1. Trimming removed 6 bases from V and 6 bases from J; junction bases left unmatched: 13. The length of the CDR3 is 14 residues. Germline V gives CDR1 SQVTM, CDR2 ANQGSEA. CDR3 sequence: CSVEDRVRPGEQYF. The CDR3 nucleotides are TGCAGCGTAGAGGACAGGGTAAGGCCCGGCGAGCAGTACTTC.

This clonotype was seen more than once but under ten times. The V and J genes are TRBV4-3 and TRBJ2-1; D assignment may be TRBD1 or TRBD2 (5 bases each). The CDR3 contains 12 residues. Trimming removed 6 bases from V and 13 bases from J, with 16 bases in between. Germline assignment: CDR1 LGHNA and CDR2 YSLEER. The CDR3 protein is CASRPDSGAQFF. The CDR3 DNA is TGCGCCAGCAGGCCGGACTCCGGGGCCCAGTTCTTC.

The chain is built from TRBV12-3 or TRBV12-4 and TRBJ2-3; 10 bases are shared with TRBD2. The CDR3 covers 16 residues. V shed 6 bases and J 4 bases; nucleotides not matched to a gene: 10. DNA for the CDR3: TGTGCCAGCAGGTCGTTAGCGGGAGGAAGAGCAGATACGCAGTATTTT. It encodes CASRSLAGGRADTQYF.

This clonotype was seen a handful of times. The genes are TRBV29-1 and TRBJ2-1; either TRBD1 or TRBD2 may supply D (7 bases each). The CDR3 contains 13 residues. CDR1 is SQVTM and CDR2 is ANQGSEA in the germline V gene. The germline V and J ends were trimmed by 6 bases and 2 bases, with 11 bases remaining between them. The CDR3 bases are TGCAGCGTGCGGGGGACAGCCTACAATGAGCAGTTCTTC. Its translation: CSVRGTAYNEQFF.

In its sample, this clonotype was seen a few times. The chain has TRBV3-1 and TRBJ2-6; D unresolved. Looked up from germline, CDR1 is LGHDT and CDR2 is YNNKEL (reference sequence). The CDR3 is 18 residues long. Between the trimmed V and J ends, which lost 5 bases and 2 bases, there was a span of 19 bases. CDR3 sequence (DNA): TGTGCCAGCAGCTCTTACCGGGCCCAGGCCACTGGGGCCAACGTCCTGACTTTC. Translation: CASSSYRAQATGANVLTF. Looking up the rest from reference TRBV3-1 and TRBJ2-6 gives the full variable domain: DTAVSQTPKYLVTQMGNDKSIKCEQNLGHDTMYWYKQDSKKFLKIMFSYNNKELIINETVPNRFSPKSPDKAHLNLHINSLELGDSAVYFCASSSYRAQATGANVLTFGAGSRLTVL.

This clonotype was seen just once. The chain employs TRBV28 and TRBJ2-1; 14 bases are shared with TRBD2. V was pared by 6 bases and J by 1 base, with 5 bases of the junction left unmatched. This CDR3 comprises 17 residues. Germline-derived CDR1 and CDR2 are MDHEN and SYDVKM. The CDR3 DNA sequence: TGTGCCAGCAGGACTAGCGGGAGGGTCTGGTCCTACAATGAGCAGTTCTTC. This sequence encodes CASRTSGRVWSYNEQFF.

The chain links TRBV11-2 to TRBJ2-3; weak D call: TRBD1 (6 bases). The CDR3 covers 16 residues. The V gene's germline CDR1 is SGHAT and CDR2 FQNNGV. Trimming took 4 bases from V and 0 from J, leaving 14 bases between them. CDR3 region: CASSSHRVSSTDTQYF. CDR3 bases: TGTGCCAGCAGCTCCCACAGGGTCTCTAGCACAGATACGCAGTATTTT.

The gene calls are TRBV6-2 or TRBV6-3 and TRBJ1-1, with D hard to call. Germline CDR1 and CDR2: MNHEY and SVGEGT. Deletions cut 5 bases from V and 0 bases from J, with 7 bases between. There are 13 residues in the CDR3. CDR3 in amino acids: CASSDGMNTEAFF. CDR3 coding DNA: TGTGCCAGCAGTGACGGAATGAACACTGAAGCTTTCTTT.

The chain's CDR3 is CASSQRDLSSPLHF. The CDR3 region has the DNA TGCGCCAGCAGTCAAAGGGACCTTTCTTCACCCCTCCACTTT. The J gene is TRBJ1-6, the V gene TRBV23-1; possible D gene TRBD1, 5 bases. TRBV23-1 is an ORF for which the function is uncertain. The CDR3 consists of 14 residues. V was clipped by 2 bases and J by 9 bases, with 11 bases between them.

This clonotype was counted between two and nine times. V usage is TRBV7-2 and J usage is TRBJ2-5, with 7 bases that match TRBD2. Germline values: CDR1 SGHTA, CDR2 FQGNSA. Trimming cost V 2 bases and J 2 bases; bases outside gene matches: 8. There are 16 residues in the CDR3. The CDR3 coding sequence is TGTGCCAGCAGCTTAAATCGGCCTAGCGGTCAAGAGACCCAGTACTTC. Protein product: CASSLNRPSGQETQYF.

There are a few counts of this clonotype. The chain combines TRBV4-3 with TRBJ1-4; 9 positions match TRBD1. There are 15 residues in the CDR3. Germline CDR1 and CDR2: LGHNA and YSLEER. Germline trimming cut 1 base from V and 8 bases from J; bases unmatched to any gene: 5. The CDR3 nucleotides are TGCGCCAGCAGCCAAGTATTAGGGACAGGGGAAAAACTGTTTTTT. Residues: CASSQVLGTGEKLFF.

V and J are TRBV13 and TRBJ2-1; D is undetermined. Between the trimmed V and J ends, which lost 5 bases and 9 bases, there was a span of 17 bases. The CDR3 is 14 residues long. Per germline, CDR1 PRHDT and CDR2 FYEKMQ (reference sequence). The CDR3: CASSPGLTVGEQFF. In DNA form, the CDR3 reads TGTGCCAGCAGCCCCGGCCTAACGGTTGGTGAGCAGTTCTTC.

The chain employs TRBV4-1 and TRBJ2-3; TRBD1 is a possible D gene (5 bases). Germline CDR1 MGHRA, CDR2 YSYEKL. V was trimmed by 1 base and J by 2 bases, leaving 16 bases between them. The CDR3 spans 17 residues. The CDR3 here is CASSQGGLPTPTDTQYF. In nucleotides, the CDR3 is TGCGCCAGCAGCCAAGGGGGCCTACCGACTCCCACAGATACGCAGTATTTT.

This clonotype was picked up many times. The V gene is TRBV5-1, the J gene TRBJ2-2; D is perhaps TRBD1 or TRBD2 (5 bases each). There are 13 residues in the CDR3. Trimming left V 4 bases short and J 7 bases short, with 11 bases between. Germline V gene data show CDR1 as SGHRS and CDR2 as YFSETQ. CDR3: CASSLRDGGELFF. The CDR3 DNA reads as TGCGCCAGCAGCCTCCGGGACGGCGGGGAGCTGTTTTTT. Based on the CDR3 plus reference TRBV5-1 and TRBJ2-2, the full variable domain is KAGVTQTPRYLIKTRGQQVTLSCSPISGHRSVSWYQQTPGQGLQFLFEYFSETQRNKGNFPGRFSGRQFSNSRSEMNVSTLELGDSALYLCASSLRDGGELFFGEGSRLTVL.

The chain couples TRBV6-1 to TRBJ2-3; D might be TRBD2 (5 bases). Trimming left V 4 bases short and J 2 bases short, with 7 bases between. The CDR3 is 13 amino acids. Germline lookup yields CDR1 MNHNS and CDR2 SASEGT. CDR3 amino acids: CASSVLATDTQYF. The CDR3, as DNA: TGTGCCAGCAGTGTTCTAGCCACAGATACGCAGTATTTT.

This clonotype came up many times. The chain joins TRBV6-2 or TRBV6-3 to TRBJ2-7; D is ambiguous. The CDR3 is made up of 12 amino acids. V shed 2 bases and J shed 2 bases, with 4 bases lying between them. From germline, CDR1 is MNHEY and CDR2 SVGEGT. The CDR3 coding sequence is TGTGCCAGCAGTTACGAAACCTACGAGCAGTACTTC. This gives the protein CASSYETYEQYF.

This clonotype turned up a few times. V usage is TRBV4-3 and J usage is TRBJ1-6; the D gene is possibly TRBD1 (5 bases). Germline V gene sequence: CDR1 LGHNA, CDR2 YSLEER. The CDR3 is 16 amino acids. The V end lost 0 bases, the J end lost 10 bases, and 16 bases lay between the germline ends. The CDR3 here is CASSQDLRRGSSPLHF. In DNA, the CDR3 is TGCGCCAGCAGCCAAGATCTGAGGAGGGGATCATCACCCCTCCACTTT.

The gene calls are TRBV10-2 and TRBJ2-7, with D uncertain. CDR3 length: 11 residues. Trimming shortened V by 7 bases and J by 8 bases, and 12 bases separated the two germline ends. Germline loops: CDR1 WSHSY, CDR2 SAAADI. The CDR3 DNA reads as TGCGCCAGCACCCCTGGCCTGCAGCAGTACTTC. It yields the protein CASTPGLQQYF.

This clonotype was counted between two and nine times. This sequence joins TRBV29-1 and TRBJ2-1; D unclear. Germline CDR1 and CDR2: SQVTM and ANQGSEA. This CDR3 spans 15 amino acids. V was pared by 0 bases and J by 10 bases, with 19 bases between. CDR3 loop: CSVEDRTERFGEQFF. The CDR3 nucleotides read TGCAGCGTTGAAGATCGGACGGAGCGATTCGGAGAGCAGTTCTTC.

This clonotype was counted between two and nine times. V is TRBV15 and J is TRBJ1-4, with 7 bases identical to TRBD1. J lost 2 bases, V lost 3 bases, and 12 bases had no gene match. The CDR3 has 18 amino acids. CDR1 and CDR2 (germline): LNHNV, YYDKDF (reference sequence). The CDR3 spells CATSSDRDRGMTNEKLFF. In DNA form, the CDR3 reads TGTGCCACCAGCAGCGACAGGGACCGGGGGATGACTAATGAAAAACTGTTTTTT.

This clonotype was recorded a few times. The chain has TRBV6-5 and TRBJ2-1, with 7 bases aligning to TRBD2. The CDR3 is made up of 17 amino acids. The germline gives CDR1 MNHEY, CDR2 SVGAGI. With V trimmed by 4 bases and J by 4 bases, 13 bases remained unmatched. The DNA for the CDR3 is TGTGCCAGCAGTTCGCTTCTGGGCGGGAGAACATACAATGAGCAGTTCTTC. Translation gives CASSSLLGGRTYNEQFF.

CDR3 in DNA: TGTGCCAGCAGGGGGGGGCACTACGAGCAGTACTTC. Protein: CASRGGHYEQYF. The gene calls are TRBV28 and TRBJ2-7, with TRBD2 as a possible D gene (7 bases). The CDR3 extends over 12 amino acids. Germline CDR1 and CDR2: MDHEN and SYDVKM. V gave up 6 bases and J gave up 3 bases, with 9 bases separating them.

The chain joins TRBV11-2 to TRBJ2-7; TRBD1 agrees at 7 bases. The CDR3 spans 16 residues. The J segment lost 0 bases and the V segment lost 4 bases, leaving 9 bases of the junction unmatched. Germline values: CDR1 SGHAT, CDR2 FQNNGV. The CDR3 nucleotides read TGTGCCAGCAGCTCCCCGGGACAGCAGATCTCCTACGAGCAGTACTTC. Protein sequence: CASSSPGQQISYEQYF.

This clonotype was seen more than once but under ten times. J is TRBJ2-5 and V is TRBV6-2 or TRBV6-3; no definite D call. CDR1 and CDR2 from the germline V gene are MNHEY and SVGEGT. V dropped 2 bases and J dropped 1 base, with 17 bases sitting between them. This CDR3 region has 17 residues. CDR3 in amino acids: CASSYDLTRGSQETQYF. The DNA for the CDR3 is TGTGCCAGCAGTTACGATCTTACGCGTGGTAGCCAAGAGACCCAGTACTTC.

The rearrangement joins TRBV11-2 to TRBJ2-1; TRBD1 matches at 12 bases. The J segment lost 10 bases and the V segment lost 8 bases, leaving 9 bases of the junction unmatched. This CDR3 spans 14 amino acids. CDR1 is SGHAT, CDR2 FQNNGV, per germline. In DNA, the CDR3 is TGTGCCAGCTCCCGGGACAGGGGGCAAGGGGAGCAGTTCTTC. Translating it yields CASSRDRGQGEQFF.